This TCR beta chain was identified in a study of blood T cell repertoires in COVID-19. About the study: Both acute and convalescent COVID-19 samples were obtained from the United States, Italy and Spain. PBMCs, B-cell-depleted T cells, or T cells were the source of the cDNA or gDNA that made up the material.

Original processing methods: From reference gene primer amplification, estimates of nucleated cell counts were derived. Repertoires were generated with immunoSEQ multiplex PCR, while TCRdb's copy carries only in-frame clones and drops some. That table supplies the V and J calls and clone size; D and trimming were determined from the DNA. Here the sample spans about 80,000 clones, 60% to 85% being singletons. The length of the CDR3 is 17 residues. V lost 2 bases, J lost 4 bases, and 10 bases stayed unmatched. Germline loops: CDR1 SEHNR, CDR2 FQNEAQ (reference sequence). Source material: peripheral blood. The receptor was derived from a human donor in a cohort sampled during active COVID-19. The chain recombines TRBV7-9 with TRBJ2-5; TRBD1 matches 10 bases. This chain's CDR3 is CASSLLDRGLLGETQYF. The CDR3 region has the DNA TGTGCCAGCAGCTTACTAGACAGGGGGCTGTTGGGAGAGACCCAGTACTTC.